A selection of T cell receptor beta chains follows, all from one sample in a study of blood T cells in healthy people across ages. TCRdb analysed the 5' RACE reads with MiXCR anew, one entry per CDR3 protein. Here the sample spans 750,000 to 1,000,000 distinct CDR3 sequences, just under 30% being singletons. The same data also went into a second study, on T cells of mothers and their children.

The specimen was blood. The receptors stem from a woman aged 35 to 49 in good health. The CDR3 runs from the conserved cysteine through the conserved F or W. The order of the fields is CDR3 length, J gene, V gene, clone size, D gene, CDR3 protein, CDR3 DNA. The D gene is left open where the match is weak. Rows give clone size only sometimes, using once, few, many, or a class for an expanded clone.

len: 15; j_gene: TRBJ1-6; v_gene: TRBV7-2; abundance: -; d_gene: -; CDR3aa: CASSLQGMRNSPLHF; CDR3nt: TGTGCCAGCAGCTTACAGGGCATGCGAAATTCACCCCTCCACTTT
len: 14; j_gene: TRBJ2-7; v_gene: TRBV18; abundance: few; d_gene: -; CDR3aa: CASSPGAGAYEQYF; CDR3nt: TGTGCCAGCTCACCGGGGGCGGGGGCCTACGAGCAGTACTTC
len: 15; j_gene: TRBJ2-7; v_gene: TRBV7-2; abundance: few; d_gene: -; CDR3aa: CASSLAEGLGCEQYF; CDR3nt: TGTGCCAGCAGCTTAGCTGAGGGTTTAGGGTGCGAGCAGTACTTC
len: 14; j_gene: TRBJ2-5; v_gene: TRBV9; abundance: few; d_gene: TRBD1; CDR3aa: CASSVGQGASTQYF; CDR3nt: TGTGCCAGCAGCGTAGGTCAGGGGGCGTCCACCCAGTACTTC
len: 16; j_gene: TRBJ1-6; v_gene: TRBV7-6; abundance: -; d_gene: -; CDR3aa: CASSLAGADYNSPLHF; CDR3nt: TGTGCCAGCAGCTTAGCTGGGGCGGACTATAATTCACCCCTCCACTTT
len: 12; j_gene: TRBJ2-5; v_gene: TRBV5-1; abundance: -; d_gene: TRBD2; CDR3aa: CASRGTKGLSYF; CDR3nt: TGCGCCAGCAGGGGGACTAAAGGGCTATCGTACTTC
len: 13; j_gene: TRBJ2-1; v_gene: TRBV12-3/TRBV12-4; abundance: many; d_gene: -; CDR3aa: CASSPSGRNEQFF; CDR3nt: TGTGCCAGCAGTCCGTCAGGGAGAAATGAGCAGTTCTTC
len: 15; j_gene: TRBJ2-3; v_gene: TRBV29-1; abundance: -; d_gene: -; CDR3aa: CSVLMTRQSTDTQYF; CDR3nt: TGCAGCGTCCTAATGACGCGCCAAAGCACAGATACGCAGTATTTT
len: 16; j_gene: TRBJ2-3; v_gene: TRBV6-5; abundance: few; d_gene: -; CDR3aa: CASSYRGAGTPDTQYF; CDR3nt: TGTGCCAGCAGTTACAGGGGGGCGGGGACGCCAGATACGCAGTATTTT
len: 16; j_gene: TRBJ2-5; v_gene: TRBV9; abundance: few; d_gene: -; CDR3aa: CASSVGGGTPRETQYF; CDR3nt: TGTGCCAGCAGCGTGGGCGGGGGCACTCCCCGAGAGACCCAGTACTTC
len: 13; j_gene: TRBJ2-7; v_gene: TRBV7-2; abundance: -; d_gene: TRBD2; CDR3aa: CAARLAGRYEQYF; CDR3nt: TGTGCCGCCAGACTAGCGGGCCGCTACGAGCAGTACTTC
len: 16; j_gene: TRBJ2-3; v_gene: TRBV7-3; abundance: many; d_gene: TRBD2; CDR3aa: CASSSWTSGGTDTQYF; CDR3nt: TGTGCCAGCAGCTCATGGACTAGCGGGGGCACAGATACGCAGTATTTT
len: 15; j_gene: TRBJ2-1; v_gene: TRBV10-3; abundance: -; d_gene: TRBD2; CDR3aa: CVISQAGALRNEQFF; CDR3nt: TGTGTCATCAGCCAAGCGGGGGCCCTTCGCAATGAGCAGTTCTTC
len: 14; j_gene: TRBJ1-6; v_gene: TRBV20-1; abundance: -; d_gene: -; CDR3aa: CSASRPDHNSPLHF; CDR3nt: TGCAGTGCCAGTAGGCCGGACCATAATTCACCCCTCCACTTT
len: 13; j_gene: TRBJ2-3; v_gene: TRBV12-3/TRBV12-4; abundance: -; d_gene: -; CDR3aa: CASISRGADAEYF; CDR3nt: TGTGCCAGCATTAGCCGGGGGGCAGATGCGGAGTATTTT
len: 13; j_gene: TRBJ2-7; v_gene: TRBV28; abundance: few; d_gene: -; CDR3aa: CANSLGEAYEQYF; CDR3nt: TGTGCCAACAGTTTAGGGGAGGCCTACGAGCAGTACTTC
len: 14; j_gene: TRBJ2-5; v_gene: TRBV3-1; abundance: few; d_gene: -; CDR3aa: CASSRPGDQETQYF; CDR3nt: TGTGCCAGCAGCCGACCAGGGGACCAAGAGACCCAGTACTTC
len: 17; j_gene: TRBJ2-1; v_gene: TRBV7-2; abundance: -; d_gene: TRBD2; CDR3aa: CASSLDSSGGAYNEQFF; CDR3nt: TGTGCCAGCAGCTTAGATTCTAGCGGGGGGGCCTACAATGAGCAGTTCTTC
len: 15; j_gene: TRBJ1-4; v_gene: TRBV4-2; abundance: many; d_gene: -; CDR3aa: CASSQDREGSEKLFF; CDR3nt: TGTGCCAGCAGCCAAGATCGGGAGGGGTCGGAAAAACTGTTTTTT
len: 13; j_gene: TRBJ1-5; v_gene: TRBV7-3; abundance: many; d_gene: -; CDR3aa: CASSQDSNQPQHF; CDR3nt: TGTGCCAGCAGCCAAGATAGCAATCAGCCCCAGCATTTT
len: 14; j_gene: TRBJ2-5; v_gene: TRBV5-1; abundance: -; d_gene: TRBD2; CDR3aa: CASSLAGRSETQYF; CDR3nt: TGCGCCAGCAGCTTAGCGGGGAGGTCAGAGACCCAGTACTTC
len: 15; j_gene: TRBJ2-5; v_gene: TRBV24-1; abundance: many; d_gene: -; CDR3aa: CATSDPISRAETQYF; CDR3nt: TGTGCCACCAGTGATCCTATCTCCAGGGCAGAGACCCAGTACTTC
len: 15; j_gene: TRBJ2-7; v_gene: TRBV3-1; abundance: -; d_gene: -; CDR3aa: CASSPTTAYSYEQYF; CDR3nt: TGTGCCAGCAGCCCTACCACCGCATACTCCTACGAGCAGTACTTC
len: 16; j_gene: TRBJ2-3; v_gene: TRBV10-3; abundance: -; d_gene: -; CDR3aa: CAISESTGGYTDTQYF; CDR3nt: TGTGCCATCAGTGAGTCAACCGGGGGATACACAGATACGCAGTATTTT
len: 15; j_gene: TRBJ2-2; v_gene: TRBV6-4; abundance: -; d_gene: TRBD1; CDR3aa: CASSAFAGGTGELFF; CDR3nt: TGTGCCAGCAGCGCATTCGCAGGGGGCACCGGGGAGCTGTTTTTT
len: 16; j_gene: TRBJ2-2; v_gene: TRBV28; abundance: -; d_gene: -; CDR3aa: CASSPRKGGNTGELFF; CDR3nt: TGTGCCAGCAGCCCCAGAAAAGGGGGTAATACCGGGGAGCTGTTTTTT
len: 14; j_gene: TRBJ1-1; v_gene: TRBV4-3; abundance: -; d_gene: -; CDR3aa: CASSQDRARLEAFF; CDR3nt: TGCGCCAGCAGCCAAGATAGGGCGAGGTTGGAAGCTTTCTTT
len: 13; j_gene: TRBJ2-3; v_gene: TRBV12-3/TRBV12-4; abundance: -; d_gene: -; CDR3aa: CASSTVSGDAQYF; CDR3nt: TGTGCCAGCAGTACCGTGAGCGGAGATGCGCAGTATTTT
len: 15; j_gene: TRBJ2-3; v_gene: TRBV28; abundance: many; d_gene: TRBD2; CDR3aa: CASSRLAGGTDTQYF; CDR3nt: TGTGCCAGCAGTAGACTAGCGGGGGGCACAGATACGCAGTATTTT
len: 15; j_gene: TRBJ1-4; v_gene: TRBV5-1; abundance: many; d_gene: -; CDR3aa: CASSGGTSTNEKLFF; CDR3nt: TGCGCCAGCAGCGGTGGGACTTCAACTAATGAAAAACTGTTTTTT
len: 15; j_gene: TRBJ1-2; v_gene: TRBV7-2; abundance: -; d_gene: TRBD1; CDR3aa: CASSLGSWGTGGYTF; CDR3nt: TGTGCCAGTAGCTTAGGGTCGTGGGGGACAGGAGGCTACACCTTC
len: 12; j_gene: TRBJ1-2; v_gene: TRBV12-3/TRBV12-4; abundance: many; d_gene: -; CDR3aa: CASSSGNYGYTF; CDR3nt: TGTGCCAGCAGTTCCGGGAACTATGGCTACACCTTC
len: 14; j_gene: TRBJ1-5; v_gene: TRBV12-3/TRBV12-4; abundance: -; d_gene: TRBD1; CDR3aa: CASRTGTGWQPQHF; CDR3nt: TGTGCCAGCAGAACCGGGACAGGGTGGCAGCCCCAGCATTTT
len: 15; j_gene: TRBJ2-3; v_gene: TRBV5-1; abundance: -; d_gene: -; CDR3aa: CASSSYLTVTDTQYF; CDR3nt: TGCGCCAGCAGTTCCTACCTGACTGTCACAGATACGCAGTATTTT
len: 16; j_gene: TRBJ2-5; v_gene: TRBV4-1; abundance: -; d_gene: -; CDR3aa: CASSHQKVRDQETQYF; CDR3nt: TGCGCCAGCAGCCACCAGAAGGTCAGGGACCAAGAGACCCAGTACTTC
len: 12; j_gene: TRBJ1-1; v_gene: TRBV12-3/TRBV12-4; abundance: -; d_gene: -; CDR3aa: CASRSGVTEAFF; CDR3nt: TGTGCCAGCCGCTCCGGGGTCACTGAAGCTTTCTTT
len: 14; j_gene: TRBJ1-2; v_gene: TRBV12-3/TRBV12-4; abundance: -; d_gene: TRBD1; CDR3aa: CASSTVTGYYGYTF; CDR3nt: TGTGCCAGCAGTACCGTGACAGGGTACTATGGCTACACCTTC
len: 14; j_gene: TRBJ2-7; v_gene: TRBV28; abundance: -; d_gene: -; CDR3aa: CAGSLAPGWIEQYF; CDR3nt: TGTGCCGGCAGTTTAGCGCCAGGGTGGATCGAGCAGTACTTC
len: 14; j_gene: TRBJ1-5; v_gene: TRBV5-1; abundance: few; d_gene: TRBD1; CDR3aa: CASSTGQPNQPQHF; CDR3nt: TGCGCCAGCAGCACGGGACAGCCAAATCAGCCCCAGCATTTT
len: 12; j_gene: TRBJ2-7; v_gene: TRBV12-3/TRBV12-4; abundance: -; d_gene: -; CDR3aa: CASTRTAYEQYF; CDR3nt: TGTGCCAGCACCCGGACAGCCTACGAGCAGTACTTC
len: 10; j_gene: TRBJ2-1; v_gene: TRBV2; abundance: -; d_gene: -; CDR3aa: CASQLGQQFF; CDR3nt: TGTGCCAGCCAGCTTGGGCAGCAGTTCTTC
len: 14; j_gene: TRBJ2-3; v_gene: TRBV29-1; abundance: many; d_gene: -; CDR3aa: CSVDLGDATDTQYF; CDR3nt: TGCAGCGTTGATTTGGGGGATGCAACAGATACGCAGTATTTT
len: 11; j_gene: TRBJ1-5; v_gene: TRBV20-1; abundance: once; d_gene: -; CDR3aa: CSARDGVGQHF; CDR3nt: TGCAGTGCTAGAGATGGAGTAGGGCAGCATTTT
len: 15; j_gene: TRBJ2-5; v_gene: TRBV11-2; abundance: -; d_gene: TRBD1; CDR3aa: CASRLNRGSVETQYF; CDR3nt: TGTGCCAGCAGACTTAACAGGGGATCCGTAGAGACCCAGTACTTC
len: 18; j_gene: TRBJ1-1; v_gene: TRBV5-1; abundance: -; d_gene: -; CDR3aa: CASSFNGRTILERTEAFF; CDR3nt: TGCGCCAGCAGCTTTAATGGCAGAACAATCTTAGAGAGGACTGAAGCTTTCTTT
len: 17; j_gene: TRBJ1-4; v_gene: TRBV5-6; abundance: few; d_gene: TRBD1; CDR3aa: CASSGQGWGRLSEKLFF; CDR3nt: TGTGCCAGCAGCGGACAGGGTTGGGGGCGGCTAAGTGAAAAACTGTTTTTT
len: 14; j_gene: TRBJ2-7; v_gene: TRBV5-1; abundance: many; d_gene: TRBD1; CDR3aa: CASSDGTGSYEQYF; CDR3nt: TGCGCCAGCAGCGACGGGACAGGGTCCTACGAGCAGTACTTC
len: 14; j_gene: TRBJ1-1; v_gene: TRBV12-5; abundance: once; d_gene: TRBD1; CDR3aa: CASGRTGGNTEAFF; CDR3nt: TGTGCTAGTGGTCGGACAGGGGGCAACACTGAAGCTTTCTTT
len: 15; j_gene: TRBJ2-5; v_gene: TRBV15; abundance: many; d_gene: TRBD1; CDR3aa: CATSRGQGLQETQYF; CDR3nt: TGTGCCACCAGCAGAGGACAGGGGCTCCAAGAGACCCAGTACTTC
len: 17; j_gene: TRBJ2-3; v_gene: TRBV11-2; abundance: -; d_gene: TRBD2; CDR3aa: CASSLLSGGGGTDTQYF; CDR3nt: TGTGCCAGCAGCTTACTTAGCGGGGGTGGAGGCACAGATACGCAGTATTTT
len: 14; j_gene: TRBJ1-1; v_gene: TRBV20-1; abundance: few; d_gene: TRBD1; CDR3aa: CSARRDSHNTEAFF; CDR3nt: TGCAGTGCTCGCCGGGACAGCCATAACACTGAAGCTTTCTTT
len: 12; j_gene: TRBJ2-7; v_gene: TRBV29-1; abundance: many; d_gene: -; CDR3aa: CSVAPTISEQYF; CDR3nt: TGCAGCGTTGCCCCCACGATCAGCGAGCAGTACTTC
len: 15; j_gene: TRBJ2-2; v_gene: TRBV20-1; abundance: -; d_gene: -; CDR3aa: CSARRDRMNTGELFF; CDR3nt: TGCAGTGCTAGGCGGGACAGAATGAACACCGGGGAGCTGTTTTTT
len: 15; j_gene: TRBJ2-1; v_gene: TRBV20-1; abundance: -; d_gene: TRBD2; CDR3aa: CSASERGGSYNEQFF; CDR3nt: TGCAGTGCTAGTGAGCGGGGAGGCTCCTACAATGAGCAGTTCTTC
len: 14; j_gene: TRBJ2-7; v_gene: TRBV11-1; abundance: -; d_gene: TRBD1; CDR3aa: CASSQGQAAYEQYF; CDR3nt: TGTGCCAGCAGTCAAGGACAGGCCGCCTACGAGCAGTACTTC
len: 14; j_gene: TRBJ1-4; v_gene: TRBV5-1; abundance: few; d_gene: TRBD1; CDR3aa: CASSKDRVTEKLFF; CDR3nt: TGCGCCAGCAGCAAGGACAGGGTGACGGAAAAACTGTTTTTT
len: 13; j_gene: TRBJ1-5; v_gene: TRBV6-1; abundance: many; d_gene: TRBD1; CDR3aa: CASSETGGQPQHF; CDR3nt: TGTGCCAGCAGTGAAACAGGGGGCCAGCCCCAGCATTTT
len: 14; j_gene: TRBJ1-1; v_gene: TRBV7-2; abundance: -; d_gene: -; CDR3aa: CASTWFGEATEAFF; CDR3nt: TGTGCCAGCACCTGGTTCGGGGAGGCGACTGAAGCTTTCTTT